This T cell receptor beta chain was obtained from a study of T cell responses to AZD1222 COVID-19 vaccine. Sequenced by immunoSEQ multiplex PCR; TCRdb stores in-frame clones only, minus some. The table shows just over 65,000 clones, with roughly 84% occurring only once. V was cut by 2 bases and J by 0 bases, with 5 bases left in between. Per the germline V gene, CDR1 is MNHEY and CDR2 is SVGAGI. There are 14 residues in the CDR3. This clone was counted once. The source is an adult in good health. This chain uses TRBV6-5 with TRBJ1-3; no clear D gene. This specimen consisted of peripheral blood, obtained on day 0 of AZD1222 vaccination. The CDR3 loop is CASSYVNSGNTIYF. The CDR3 DNA reads TGTGCCAGCAGTTACGTGAACTCTGGAAACACCATATATTTT.